This T cell receptor beta chain is from a study of identical twins (dated by TCRdb to about 2016). Regarding the research as a whole: TCR alpha and beta repertoires from monozygotic twins, unrelated adults of various ages and cord blood were deep-sequenced to test whether fetal clonotypes persist. To rule out contamination, replicate twin experiments were performed at different times with different library preparation protocols.

What the study reported, not specific to this receptor: Zero-insertion analyses could be partly confounded by invariant T cells such as MAIT and iNKT, although diverse VJ usage argued against such confounding for most clonotypes. A weaker excess of twin sharing was found in beta out-of-frame sequences because the signal-to-noise ratio was lowered by fewer shared sequences. Because the same donors could not be followed over many years, conclusions were based on cross-sectional statistical analysis. Compared with coincidental sharing between unrelated individuals, out-of-frame TCR alpha sequences shared between twins had an excess of sequences with low generation probability. Fewer insertions were carried by abundant cord blood beta clonotypes, a similar but weaker trend appeared in young adult naive repertoires, and no such trend appeared in memory repertoires. Recombination models systematically underestimated out-of-frame TCR alpha sharing in monozygotic twins but agreed with sharing between unrelated individuals.

In the case of this clonotype: The antigen this receptor binds is unknown. Base qualities are not recorded, but no much larger clone differs from it by a single base.

The protocol used for the library was 5' RACE. Sequencing instrument: Illumina HiSeq 2000. A universal primer binding site was introduced by template switching, and a unique molecular identifier was present in the final cDNA, enabling accurate counting of TCR cDNA molecules. Specific primers in the conserved constant-segment region were used to synthesize first-strand cDNA for the TCR alpha and beta chains. To control for contamination, every cDNA library was double barcoded, receiving both a SMART-Mk sample barcode and Illumina barcodes. TruSeq adapter sequences and Illumina sample barcodes were added in two successive PCR steps. The TCR alpha and beta cDNA libraries were sequenced on the Illumina HiSeq platform using custom primers. The authors' pipeline ran thus. Unique molecular identifiers were extracted from raw reads with MiGEC, and CDR3 positions were determined with MiXCR. For each individual, recombination models were inferred using an EM algorithm with the repgenHMM and IGoR tools. The tcR package in R was used for shared clonotype analysis, with sharing normalized by the product of cloneset sizes. To study raw recombination free of thymic and clonal selection effects, out-of-frame nonproductive sequences were analyzed. The public reads were quality trimmed at Q25 with fastp and then assembled into clones with MiXCR by TCRdb, keeping productive beta chains. Entries that share a CDR3 protein sequence are merged under the most common genes and DNA. None of the V and J calls come from the authors' own analysis; TCRdb made them. In this sample the table shows 750,000 to 950,000 distinct CDR3 sequences, around an eighth of which occur a single time. Of the sample, around 1.6% is held by the ten largest clones.

Every donor in the study was a healthy Caucasian. Three pairs of female monozygotic twins, all aged roughly 18 to 30 years, were included in the twin cohort. Peripheral blood mononuclear cells were used as the source from which RNA for TCR libraries was isolated. Another study also made use of these data, one on yellow fever vaccine responses in identical twins. That second publication adds: According to the authors, the vaccine-induced T cell response in identical twins seemed to be partly convergent and partly specific to each individual. In identical twins, the study followed T cell clones that responded to the vaccine with precision.

The source is a woman aged 18-35 years in good health. Sequencing used PBMCs.

The CDR3 in this case is CASSLGSGQGTGETQYF. The sequenced DNA: TGCGCCAGCAGCTTGGGTTCGGGACAGGGAACGGGAGAGACCCAGTACTTC. The sequence joins TRBV5-1 to TRBJ2-5, and 9 bases in between align with TRBD1. Including the terminal cysteine and phenylalanine, the CDR3 comprises 17 residues. Kept here is only the CDR3 DNA, which spans 51 bases and is read in frame from base 1. Relative to germline, V is missing 0 bases and J is missing 4 bases, with 10 bases of the junction outside any gene match. The germline V gene sets CDR1 to SGHRS and CDR2 to YFSETQ.